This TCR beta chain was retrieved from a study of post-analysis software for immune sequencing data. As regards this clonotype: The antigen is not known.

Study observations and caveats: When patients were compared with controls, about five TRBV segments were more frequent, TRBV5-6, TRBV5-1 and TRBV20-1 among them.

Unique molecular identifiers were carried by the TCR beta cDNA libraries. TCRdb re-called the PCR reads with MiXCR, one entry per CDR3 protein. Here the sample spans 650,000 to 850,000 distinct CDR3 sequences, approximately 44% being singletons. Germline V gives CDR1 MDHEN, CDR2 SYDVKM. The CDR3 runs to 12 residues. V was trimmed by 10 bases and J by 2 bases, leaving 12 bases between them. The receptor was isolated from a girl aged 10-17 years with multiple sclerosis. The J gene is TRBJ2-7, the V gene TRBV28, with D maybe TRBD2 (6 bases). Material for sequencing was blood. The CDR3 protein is CATGEAPYEQYF. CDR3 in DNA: TGTGCCACGGGGGAGGCCCCCTACGAGCAGTACTTC.